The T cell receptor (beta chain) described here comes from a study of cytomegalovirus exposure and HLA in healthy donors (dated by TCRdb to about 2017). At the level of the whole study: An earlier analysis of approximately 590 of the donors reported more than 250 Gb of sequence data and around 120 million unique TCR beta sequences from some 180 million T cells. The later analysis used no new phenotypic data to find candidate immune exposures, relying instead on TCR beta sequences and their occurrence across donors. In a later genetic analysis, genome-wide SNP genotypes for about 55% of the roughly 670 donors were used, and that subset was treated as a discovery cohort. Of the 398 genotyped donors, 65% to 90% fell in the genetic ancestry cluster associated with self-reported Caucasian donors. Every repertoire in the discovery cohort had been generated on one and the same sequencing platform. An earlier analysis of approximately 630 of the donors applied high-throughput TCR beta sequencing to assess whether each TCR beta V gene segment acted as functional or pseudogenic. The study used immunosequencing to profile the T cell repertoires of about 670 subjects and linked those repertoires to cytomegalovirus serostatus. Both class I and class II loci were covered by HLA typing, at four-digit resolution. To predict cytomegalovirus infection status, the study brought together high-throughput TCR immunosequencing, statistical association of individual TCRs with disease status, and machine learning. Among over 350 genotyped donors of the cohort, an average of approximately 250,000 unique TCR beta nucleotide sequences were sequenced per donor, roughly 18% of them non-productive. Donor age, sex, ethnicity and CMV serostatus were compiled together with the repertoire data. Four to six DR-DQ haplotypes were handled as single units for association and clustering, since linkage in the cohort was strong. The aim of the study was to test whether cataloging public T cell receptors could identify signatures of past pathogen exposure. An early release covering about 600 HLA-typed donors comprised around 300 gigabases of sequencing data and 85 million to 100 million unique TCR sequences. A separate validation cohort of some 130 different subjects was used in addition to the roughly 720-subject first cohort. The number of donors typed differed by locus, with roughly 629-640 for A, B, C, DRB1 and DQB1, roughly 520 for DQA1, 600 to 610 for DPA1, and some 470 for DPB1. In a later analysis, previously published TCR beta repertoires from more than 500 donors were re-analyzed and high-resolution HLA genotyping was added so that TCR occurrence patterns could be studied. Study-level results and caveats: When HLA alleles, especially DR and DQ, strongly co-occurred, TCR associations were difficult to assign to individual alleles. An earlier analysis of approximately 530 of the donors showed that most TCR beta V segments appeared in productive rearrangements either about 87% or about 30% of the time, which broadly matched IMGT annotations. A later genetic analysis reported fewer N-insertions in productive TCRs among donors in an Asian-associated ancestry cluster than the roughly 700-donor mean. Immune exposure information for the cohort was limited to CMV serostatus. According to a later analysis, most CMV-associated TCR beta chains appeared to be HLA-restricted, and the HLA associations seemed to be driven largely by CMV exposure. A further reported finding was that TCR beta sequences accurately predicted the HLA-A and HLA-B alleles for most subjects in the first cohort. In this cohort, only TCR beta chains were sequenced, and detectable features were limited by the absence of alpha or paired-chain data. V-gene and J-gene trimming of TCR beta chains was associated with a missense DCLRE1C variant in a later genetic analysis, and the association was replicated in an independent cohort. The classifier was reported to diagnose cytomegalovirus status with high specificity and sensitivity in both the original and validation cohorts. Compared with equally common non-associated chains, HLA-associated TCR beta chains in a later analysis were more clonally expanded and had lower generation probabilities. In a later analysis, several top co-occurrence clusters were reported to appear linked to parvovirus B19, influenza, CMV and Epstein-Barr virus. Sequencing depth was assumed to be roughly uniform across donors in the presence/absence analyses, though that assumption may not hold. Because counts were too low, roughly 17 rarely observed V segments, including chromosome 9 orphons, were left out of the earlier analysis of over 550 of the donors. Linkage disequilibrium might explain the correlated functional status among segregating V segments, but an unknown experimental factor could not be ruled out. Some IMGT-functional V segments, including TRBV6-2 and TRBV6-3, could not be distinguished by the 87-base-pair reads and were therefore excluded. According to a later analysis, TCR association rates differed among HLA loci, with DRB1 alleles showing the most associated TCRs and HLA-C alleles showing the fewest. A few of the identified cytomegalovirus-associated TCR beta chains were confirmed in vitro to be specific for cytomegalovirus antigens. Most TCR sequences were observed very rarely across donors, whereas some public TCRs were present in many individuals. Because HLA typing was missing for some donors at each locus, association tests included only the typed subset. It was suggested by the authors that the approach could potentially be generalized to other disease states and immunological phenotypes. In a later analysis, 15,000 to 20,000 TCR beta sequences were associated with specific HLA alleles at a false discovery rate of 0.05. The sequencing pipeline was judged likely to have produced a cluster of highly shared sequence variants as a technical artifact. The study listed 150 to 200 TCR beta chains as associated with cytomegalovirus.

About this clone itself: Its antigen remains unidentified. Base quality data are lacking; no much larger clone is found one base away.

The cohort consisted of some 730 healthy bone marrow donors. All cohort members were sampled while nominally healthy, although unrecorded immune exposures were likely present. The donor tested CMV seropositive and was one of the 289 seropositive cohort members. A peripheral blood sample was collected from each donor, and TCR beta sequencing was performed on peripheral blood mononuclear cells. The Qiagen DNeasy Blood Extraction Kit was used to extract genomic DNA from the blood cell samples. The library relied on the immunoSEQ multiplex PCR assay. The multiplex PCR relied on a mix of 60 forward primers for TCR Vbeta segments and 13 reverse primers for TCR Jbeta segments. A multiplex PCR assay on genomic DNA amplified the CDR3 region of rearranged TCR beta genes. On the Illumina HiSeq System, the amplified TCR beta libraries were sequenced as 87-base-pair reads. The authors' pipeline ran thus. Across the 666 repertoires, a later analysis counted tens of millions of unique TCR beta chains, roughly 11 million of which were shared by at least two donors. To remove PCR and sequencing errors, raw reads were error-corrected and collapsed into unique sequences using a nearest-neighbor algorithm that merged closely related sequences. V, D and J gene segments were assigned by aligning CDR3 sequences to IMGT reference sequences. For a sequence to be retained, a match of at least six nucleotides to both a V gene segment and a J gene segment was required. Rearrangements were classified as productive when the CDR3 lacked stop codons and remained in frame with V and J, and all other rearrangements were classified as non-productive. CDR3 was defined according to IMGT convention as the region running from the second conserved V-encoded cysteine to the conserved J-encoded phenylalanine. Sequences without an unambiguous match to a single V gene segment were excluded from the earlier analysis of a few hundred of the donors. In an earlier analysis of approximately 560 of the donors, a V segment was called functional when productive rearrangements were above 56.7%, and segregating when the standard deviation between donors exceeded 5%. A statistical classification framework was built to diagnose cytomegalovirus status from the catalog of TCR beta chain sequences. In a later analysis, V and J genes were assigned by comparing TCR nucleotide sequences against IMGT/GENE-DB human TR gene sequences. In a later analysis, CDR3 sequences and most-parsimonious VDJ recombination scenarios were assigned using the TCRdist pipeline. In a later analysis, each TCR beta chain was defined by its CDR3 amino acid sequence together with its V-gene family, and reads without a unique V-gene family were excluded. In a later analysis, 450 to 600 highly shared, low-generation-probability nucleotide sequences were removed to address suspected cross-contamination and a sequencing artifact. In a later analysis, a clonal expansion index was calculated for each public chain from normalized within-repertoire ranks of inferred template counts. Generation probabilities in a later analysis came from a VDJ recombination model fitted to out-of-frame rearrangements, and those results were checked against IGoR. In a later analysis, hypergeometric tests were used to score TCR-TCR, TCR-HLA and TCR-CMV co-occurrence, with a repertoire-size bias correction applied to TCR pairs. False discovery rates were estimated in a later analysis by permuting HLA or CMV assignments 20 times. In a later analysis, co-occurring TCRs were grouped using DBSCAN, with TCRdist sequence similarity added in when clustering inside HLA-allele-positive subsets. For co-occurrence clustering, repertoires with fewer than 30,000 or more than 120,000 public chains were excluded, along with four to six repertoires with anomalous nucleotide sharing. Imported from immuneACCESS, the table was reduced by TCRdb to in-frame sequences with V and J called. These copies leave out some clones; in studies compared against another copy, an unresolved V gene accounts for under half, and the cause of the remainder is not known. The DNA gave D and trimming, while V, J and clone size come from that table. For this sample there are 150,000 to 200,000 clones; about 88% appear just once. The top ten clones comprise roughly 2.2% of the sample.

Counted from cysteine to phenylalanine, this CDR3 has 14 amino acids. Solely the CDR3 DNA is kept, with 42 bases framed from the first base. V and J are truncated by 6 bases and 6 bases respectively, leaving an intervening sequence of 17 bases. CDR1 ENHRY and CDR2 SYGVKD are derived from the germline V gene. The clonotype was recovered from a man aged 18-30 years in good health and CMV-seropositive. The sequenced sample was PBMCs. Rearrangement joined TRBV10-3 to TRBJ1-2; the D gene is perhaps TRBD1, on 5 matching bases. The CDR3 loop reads CAISHQTVGNGYTF. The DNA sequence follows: TGTGCCATCAGCCACCAGACAGTCGGCAATGGCTACACCTTC.